These 5 T cell receptor beta chains originate from one sample sequenced in a study of T-cell memory formation after mild COVID-19. TCRdb fed the 5' RACE reads into MiXCR, producing one record per CDR3 protein. The data show 470,000 or so distinct CDR3 sequences, roughly 17% seen once. The specimen was PBMCs or a T cell subset sorted from them (not recorded which). The source of these receptors is a man between 18 and 29 years old who had mild COVID-19 (a few samples of this study predate the infection). Cell type and time point are not known.

The chain carries TRBV7-2 and TRBJ2-6, with 9 bases that match TRBD1. V was pared by 5 bases and J by 1 base, with 12 bases of the junction left unmatched. The CDR3 loop spans 19 amino acids. Germline loops: CDR1 SGHTA, CDR2 FQGNSA. CDR3: CASSQRTGGGYSGANVLTF. The CDR3 coding sequence is TGTGCCAGCAGCCAACGAACAGGGGGCGGCTATTCTGGGGCCAACGTCCTGACTTTC.

This clonotype was observed a few times. V gene TRBV20-1 combines with J gene TRBJ1-4; no clear D. Germline V gives CDR1 DFQATT, CDR2 SNEGSKA (reference sequence). The CDR3 consists of 13 residues. The V and J ends lost 1 base and 10 bases respectively, with 13 bases between them. CDR3 sequence reads: CSARGISDVKLFF. For the CDR3, the DNA is TGCAGTGCTAGAGGCATATCGGATGTAAAACTGTTTTTT.

This clonotype showed up just once. The chain joins TRBV7-3 to TRBJ2-1, with 8 bases lining up with TRBD2. This CDR3 is 15 amino acids long. Trimming cost V 5 bases and J 8 bases; bases outside gene matches: 11. Germline V gene lookup returns CDR1 SGHTA and CDR2 FQGTGA. The CDR3 reads CASSQSGTRVYEQFF. The DNA of the CDR3 is TGTGCCAGCAGCCAATCCGGGACTAGAGTCTATGAGCAGTTCTTC.

The J gene is TRBJ1-1, the V gene TRBV9, with D possibly matching TRBD1 (5 bases). The germline V gene encodes CDR1 SGDLS and CDR2 YYNGEE. CDR3 length: 13 residues. Trimming removed 0 bases at V and 11 bases at J, with 14 bases between. The CDR3: CASSVEGQGSAFF. CDR3 sequence (DNA): TGTGCCAGCAGCGTAGAGGGGCAGGGTAGTGCTTTCTTT. Full variable domain (outside the CDR3, taken from reference TRBV9 and TRBJ1-1): DSGVTQTPKHLITATGQRVTLRCSPRSGDLSVYWYQQSLDQGLQFLIQYYNGEERAKGNILERFSAQQFPDLHSELNLSSLELGDSALYFCASSVEGQGSAFFGQGTRLTVV.

This clonotype was found a few times. The rearrangement joins TRBV5-1 to TRBJ2-5; D uncertain. Looked up from germline, CDR1 is SGHRS and CDR2 is YFSETQ. V dropped 0 bases and J dropped 7 bases, with 7 bases sitting between them. This CDR3 comprises 12 residues. The CDR3 here is CASSLDPPTQYF. In DNA form, the CDR3 reads TGCGCCAGCAGCTTGGATCCACCGACCCAGTACTTC. Together with reference TRBV5-1 and TRBJ2-5, the CDR3 gives the full variable domain: KAGVTQTPRYLIKTRGQQVTLSCSPISGHRSVSWYQQTPGQGLQFLFEYFSETQRNKGNFPGRFSGRQFSNSRSEMNVSTLELGDSALYLCASSLDPPTQYFGPGTRLLVL.